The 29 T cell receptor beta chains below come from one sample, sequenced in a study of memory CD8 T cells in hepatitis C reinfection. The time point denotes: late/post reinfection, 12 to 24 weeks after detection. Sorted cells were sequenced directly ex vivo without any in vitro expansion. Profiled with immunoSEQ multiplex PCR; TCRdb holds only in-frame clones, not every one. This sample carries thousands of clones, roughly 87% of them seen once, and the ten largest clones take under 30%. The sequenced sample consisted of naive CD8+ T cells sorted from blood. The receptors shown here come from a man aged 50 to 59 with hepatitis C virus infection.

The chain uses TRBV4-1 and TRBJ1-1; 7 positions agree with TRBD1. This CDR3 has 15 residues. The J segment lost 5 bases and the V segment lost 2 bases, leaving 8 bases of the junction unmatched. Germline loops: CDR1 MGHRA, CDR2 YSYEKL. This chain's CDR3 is CASSQLKTGSTEAFF. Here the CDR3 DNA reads TGCGCCAGCAGCCAACTAAAGACAGGGAGTACTGAAGCTTTCTTT.

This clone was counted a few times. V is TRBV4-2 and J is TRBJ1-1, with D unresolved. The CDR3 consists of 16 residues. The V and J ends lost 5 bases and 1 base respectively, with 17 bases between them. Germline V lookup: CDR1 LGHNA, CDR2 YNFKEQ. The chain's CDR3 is CASSAHYHGTNTEAFF. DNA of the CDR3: TGTGCCAGCAGCGCGCACTACCACGGAACGAACACTGAAGCTTTCTTT.

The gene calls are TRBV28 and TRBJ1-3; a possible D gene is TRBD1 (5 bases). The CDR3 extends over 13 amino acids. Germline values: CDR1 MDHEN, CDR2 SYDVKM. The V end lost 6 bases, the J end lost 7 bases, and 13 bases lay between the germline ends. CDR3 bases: TGTGCCAGCAGCCAACAGGCGGGGAACACCATATATTTT. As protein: CASSQQAGNTIYF.

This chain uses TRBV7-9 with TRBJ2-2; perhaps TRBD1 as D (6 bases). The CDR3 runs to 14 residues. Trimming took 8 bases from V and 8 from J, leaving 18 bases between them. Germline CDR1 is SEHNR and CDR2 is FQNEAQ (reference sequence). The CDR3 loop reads CASRRQVRGGELFF. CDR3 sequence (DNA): TGTGCCAGCCGCCGACAGGTTCGTGGGGGGGAGCTGTTTTTT. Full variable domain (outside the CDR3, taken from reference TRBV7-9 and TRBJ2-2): DTGVSQNPRHKITKRGQNVTFRCDPISEHNRLYWYRQTLGQGPEFLTYFQNEAQLEKSRLLSDRFSAERPKGSFSTLEIQRTEQGDSAMYLCASRRQVRGGELFFGEGSRLTVL.

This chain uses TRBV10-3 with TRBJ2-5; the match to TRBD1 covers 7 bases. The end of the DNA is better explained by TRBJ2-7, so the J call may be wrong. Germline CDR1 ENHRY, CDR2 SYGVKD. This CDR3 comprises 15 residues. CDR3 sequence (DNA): TGTGCCATCAGTGAGCCGACAGGGATTAACTACGAGCAGTACTTC. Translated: CAISEPTGINYEQYF.

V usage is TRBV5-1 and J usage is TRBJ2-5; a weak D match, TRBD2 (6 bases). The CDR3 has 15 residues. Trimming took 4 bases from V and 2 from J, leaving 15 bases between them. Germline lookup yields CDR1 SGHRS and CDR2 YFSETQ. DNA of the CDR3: TGCGCCAGCAGCCCGTGGGACGGGAGACAAGAGACCCAGTACTTC. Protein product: CASSPWDGRQETQYF.

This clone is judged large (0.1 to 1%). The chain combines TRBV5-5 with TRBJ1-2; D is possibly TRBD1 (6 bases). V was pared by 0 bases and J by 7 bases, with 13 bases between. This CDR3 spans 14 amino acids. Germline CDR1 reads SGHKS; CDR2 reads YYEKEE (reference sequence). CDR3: CASSLGTGSTGYTF. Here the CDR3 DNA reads TGTGCCAGCAGCTTGGGTACAGGGAGTACTGGCTACACCTTC.

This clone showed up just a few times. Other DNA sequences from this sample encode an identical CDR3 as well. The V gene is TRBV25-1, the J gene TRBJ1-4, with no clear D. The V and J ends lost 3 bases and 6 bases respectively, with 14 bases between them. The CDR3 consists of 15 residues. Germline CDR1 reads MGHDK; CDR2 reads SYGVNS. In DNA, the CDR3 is TGTGCCAGCAGTGATCCGGGAGGAAGAGATGAAAAACTGTTTTTT. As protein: CASSDPGGRDEKLFF.

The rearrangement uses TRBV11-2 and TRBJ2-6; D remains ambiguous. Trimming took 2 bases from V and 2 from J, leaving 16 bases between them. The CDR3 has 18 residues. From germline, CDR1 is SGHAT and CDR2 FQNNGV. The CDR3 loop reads CASSLQRPTFAGANVLTF. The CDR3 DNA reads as TGTGCCAGCAGCTTACAGCGTCCCACCTTCGCTGGGGCCAACGTCCTGACTTTC.

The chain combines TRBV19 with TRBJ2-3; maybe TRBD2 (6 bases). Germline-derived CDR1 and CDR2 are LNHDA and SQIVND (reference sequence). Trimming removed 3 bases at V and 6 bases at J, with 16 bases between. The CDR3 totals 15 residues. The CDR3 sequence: CASSIGPGTSDTQYF. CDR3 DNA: TGTGCCAGTAGTATTGGTCCCGGGACTTCGGATACGCAGTATTTT.

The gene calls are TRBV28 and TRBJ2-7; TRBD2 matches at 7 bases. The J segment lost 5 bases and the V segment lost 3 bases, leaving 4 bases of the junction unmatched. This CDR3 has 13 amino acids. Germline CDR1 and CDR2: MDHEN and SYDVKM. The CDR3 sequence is CASSFSGTNEQYF. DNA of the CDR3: TGTGCCAGCAGTTTTTCGGGGACTAACGAGCAGTACTTC.

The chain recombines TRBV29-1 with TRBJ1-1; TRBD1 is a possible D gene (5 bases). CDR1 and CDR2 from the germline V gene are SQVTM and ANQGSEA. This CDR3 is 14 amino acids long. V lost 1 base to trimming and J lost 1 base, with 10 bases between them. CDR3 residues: CSVEGQNPNTEAFF. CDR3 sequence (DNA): TGCAGCGTTGAAGGACAGAACCCGAACACTGAAGCTTTCTTT.

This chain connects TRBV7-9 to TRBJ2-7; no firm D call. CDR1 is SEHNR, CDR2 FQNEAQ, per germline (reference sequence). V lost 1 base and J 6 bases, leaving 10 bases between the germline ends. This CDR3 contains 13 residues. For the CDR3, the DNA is TGTGCCAGCAGCTTAGGGCCCGCTGTCGAGCAGTACTTC. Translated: CASSLGPAVEQYF.

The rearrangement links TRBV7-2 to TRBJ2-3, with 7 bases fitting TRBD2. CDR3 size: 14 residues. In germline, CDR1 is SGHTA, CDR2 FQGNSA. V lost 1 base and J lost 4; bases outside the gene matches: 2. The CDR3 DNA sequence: TGTGCCAGCAGCTTAGACAGCGGGGCAGATACGCAGTATTTT. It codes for CASSLDSGADTQYF.

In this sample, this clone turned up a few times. This CDR3 is CASSEYMADEAFF. CDR3 DNA sequence: TGTGCCAGCAGTGAATACATGGCAGATGAAGCTTTCTTT. V gene TRBV6-1 combines with J gene TRBJ1-1; D gene uncertain. The germline V gene encodes CDR1 MNHNS and CDR2 SASEGT. The CDR3 length is 13 residues. V lost 2 bases and J 7 bases, leaving 11 bases between the germline ends.

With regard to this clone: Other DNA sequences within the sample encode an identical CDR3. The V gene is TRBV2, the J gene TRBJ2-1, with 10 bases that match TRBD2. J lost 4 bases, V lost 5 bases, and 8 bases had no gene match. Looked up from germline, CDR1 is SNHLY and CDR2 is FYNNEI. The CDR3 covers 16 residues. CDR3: CASSFRTSGVYNEQFF. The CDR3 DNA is TGTGCCAGCAGTTTCCGGACTAGCGGTGTGTACAATGAGCAGTTCTTC.

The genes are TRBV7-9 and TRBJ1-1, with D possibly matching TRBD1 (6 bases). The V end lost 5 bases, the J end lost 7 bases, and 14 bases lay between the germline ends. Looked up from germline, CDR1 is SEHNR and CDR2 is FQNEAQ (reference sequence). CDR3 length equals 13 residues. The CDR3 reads CASSNTGYDEAFF. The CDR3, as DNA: TGTGCCAGCAGCAATACAGGGTATGATGAAGCTTTCTTT.

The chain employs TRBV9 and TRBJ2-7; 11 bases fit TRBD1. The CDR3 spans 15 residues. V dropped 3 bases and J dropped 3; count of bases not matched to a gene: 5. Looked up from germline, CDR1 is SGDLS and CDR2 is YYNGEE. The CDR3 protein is CASSAPGQGGYEQYF. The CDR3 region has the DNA TGTGCCAGCAGCGCTCCGGGACAGGGGGGCTACGAGCAGTACTTC.

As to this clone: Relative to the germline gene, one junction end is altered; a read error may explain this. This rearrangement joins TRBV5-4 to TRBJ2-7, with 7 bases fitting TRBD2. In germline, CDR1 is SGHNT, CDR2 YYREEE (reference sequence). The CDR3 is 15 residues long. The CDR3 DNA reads TGCGCCAGCAGCCAAGATCCGGGAGGAACCTACGAGCAGTACTTC. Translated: CASSQDPGGTYEQYF.

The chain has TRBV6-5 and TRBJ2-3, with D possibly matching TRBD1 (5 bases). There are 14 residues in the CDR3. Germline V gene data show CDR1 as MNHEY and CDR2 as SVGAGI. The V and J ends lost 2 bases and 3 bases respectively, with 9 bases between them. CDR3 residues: CASSYEKGTDTQYF. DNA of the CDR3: TGTGCCAGCAGTTACGAAAAGGGGACAGATACGCAGTATTTT.

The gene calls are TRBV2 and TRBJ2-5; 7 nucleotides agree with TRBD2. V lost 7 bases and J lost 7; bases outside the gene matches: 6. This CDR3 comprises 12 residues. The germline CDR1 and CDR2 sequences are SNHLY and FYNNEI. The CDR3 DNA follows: TGTGCCAGCACCTGGACTAGTGGGACCCAGTACTTC. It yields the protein CASTWTSGTQYF.

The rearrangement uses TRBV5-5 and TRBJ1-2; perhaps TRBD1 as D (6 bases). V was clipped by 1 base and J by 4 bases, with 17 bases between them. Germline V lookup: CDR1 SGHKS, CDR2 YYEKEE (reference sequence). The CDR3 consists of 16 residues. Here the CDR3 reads CASSLPKGERGYGYTF. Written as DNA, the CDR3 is TGTGCCAGCAGCTTGCCTAAGGGGGAAAGGGGCTATGGCTACACCTTC.

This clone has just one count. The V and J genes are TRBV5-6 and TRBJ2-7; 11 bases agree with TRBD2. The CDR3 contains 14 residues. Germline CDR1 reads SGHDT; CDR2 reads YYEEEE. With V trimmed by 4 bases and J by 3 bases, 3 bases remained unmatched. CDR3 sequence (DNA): TGTGCCAGCAGCGGTAGCGGGAGGGACTACGAGCAGTACTTC. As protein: CASSGSGRDYEQYF.

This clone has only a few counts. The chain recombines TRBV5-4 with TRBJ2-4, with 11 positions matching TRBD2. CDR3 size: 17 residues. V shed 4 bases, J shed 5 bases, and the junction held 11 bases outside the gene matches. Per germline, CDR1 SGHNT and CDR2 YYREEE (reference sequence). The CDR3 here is CASSRQLAGGDENIQYF. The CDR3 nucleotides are TGTGCCAGCAGCCGTCAGCTAGCGGGAGGAGACGAAAACATTCAGTACTTC.

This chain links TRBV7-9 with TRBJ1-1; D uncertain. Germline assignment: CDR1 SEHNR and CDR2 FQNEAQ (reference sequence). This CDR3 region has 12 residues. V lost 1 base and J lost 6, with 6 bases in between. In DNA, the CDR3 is TGTGCCAGCAGCTTAGGCAGATCTGAAGCTTTCTTT. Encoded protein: CASSLGRSEAFF.

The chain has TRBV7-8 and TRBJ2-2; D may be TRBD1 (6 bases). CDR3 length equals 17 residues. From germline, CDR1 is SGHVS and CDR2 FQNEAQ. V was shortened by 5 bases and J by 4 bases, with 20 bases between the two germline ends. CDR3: CASSLDPPARGTGELFF. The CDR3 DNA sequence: TGTGCCAGCAGCCTAGACCCCCCCGCCAGGGGCACCGGGGAGCTGTTTTTT.

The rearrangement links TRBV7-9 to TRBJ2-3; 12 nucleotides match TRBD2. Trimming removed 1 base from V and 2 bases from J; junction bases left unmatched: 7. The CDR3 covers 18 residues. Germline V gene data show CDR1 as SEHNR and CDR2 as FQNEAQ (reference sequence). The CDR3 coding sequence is TGTGCCAGCAGCTTAGTGACCGGACTAGCGGGATCCACAGATACGCAGTATTTT. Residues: CASSLVTGLAGSTDTQYF. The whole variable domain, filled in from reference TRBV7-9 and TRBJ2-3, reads DTGVSQNPRHKITKRGQNVTFRCDPISEHNRLYWYRQTLGQGPEFLTYFQNEAQLEKSRLLSDRFSAERPKGSFSTLEIQRTEQGDSAMYLCASSLVTGLAGSTDTQYFGPGTRLTVL.

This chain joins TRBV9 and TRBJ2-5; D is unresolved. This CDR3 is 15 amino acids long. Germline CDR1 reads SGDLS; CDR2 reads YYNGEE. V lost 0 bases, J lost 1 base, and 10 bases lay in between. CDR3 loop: CASSVVPGTQETQYF. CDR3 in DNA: TGTGCCAGCAGCGTAGTACCAGGAACCCAAGAGACCCAGTACTTC.

The CDR3 bases are TGTGCCAGCAGCTTAGGTGCTAGCGGGGGCCTATTGGAGACCCAGTACTTC. Its protein product is CASSLGASGGLLETQYF. This rearrangement joins TRBV7-2 to TRBJ2-5; 10 positions match TRBD2. Trimming at V came to 1 base and at J to 5 bases, leaving 10 bases not matched to a gene. Per germline, CDR1 SGHTA and CDR2 FQGNSA. The CDR3 runs 17 residues.